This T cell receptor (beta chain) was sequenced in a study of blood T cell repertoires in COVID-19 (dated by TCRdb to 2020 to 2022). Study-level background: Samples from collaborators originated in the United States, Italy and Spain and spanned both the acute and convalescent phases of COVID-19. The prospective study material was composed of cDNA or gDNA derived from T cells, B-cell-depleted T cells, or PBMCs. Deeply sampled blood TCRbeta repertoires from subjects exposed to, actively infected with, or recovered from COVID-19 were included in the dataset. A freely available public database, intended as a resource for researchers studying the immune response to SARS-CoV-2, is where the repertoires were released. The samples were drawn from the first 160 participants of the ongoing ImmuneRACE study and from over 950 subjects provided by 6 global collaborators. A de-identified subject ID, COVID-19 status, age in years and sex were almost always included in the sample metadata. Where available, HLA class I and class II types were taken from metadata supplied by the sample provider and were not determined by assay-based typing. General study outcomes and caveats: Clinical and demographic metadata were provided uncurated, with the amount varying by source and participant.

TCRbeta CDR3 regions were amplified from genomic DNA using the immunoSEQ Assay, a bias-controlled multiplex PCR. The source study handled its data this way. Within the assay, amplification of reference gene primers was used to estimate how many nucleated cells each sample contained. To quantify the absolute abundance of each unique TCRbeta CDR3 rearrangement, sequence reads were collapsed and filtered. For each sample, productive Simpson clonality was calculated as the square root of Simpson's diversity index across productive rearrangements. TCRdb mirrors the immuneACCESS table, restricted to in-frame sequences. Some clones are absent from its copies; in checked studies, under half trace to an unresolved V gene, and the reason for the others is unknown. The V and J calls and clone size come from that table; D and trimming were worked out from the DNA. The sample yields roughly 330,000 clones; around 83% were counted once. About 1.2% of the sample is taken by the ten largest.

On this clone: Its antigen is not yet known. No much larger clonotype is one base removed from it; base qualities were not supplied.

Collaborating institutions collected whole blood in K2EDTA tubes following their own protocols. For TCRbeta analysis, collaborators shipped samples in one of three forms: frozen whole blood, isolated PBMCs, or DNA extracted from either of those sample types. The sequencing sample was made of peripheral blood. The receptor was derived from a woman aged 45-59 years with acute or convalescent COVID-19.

Here is the DNA: TGTGCCAGCAGCTTAGATCACGGACAGGGGATCAACACTGAAGCTTTCTTT. This codes for CASSLDHGQGINTEAFF. Recombination joined TRBV7-9 with TRBJ1-1; TRBD1 fits 9 bases in the junction. The CDR3 covers 17 residues, taking in both the cysteine and the phenylalanine. Only CDR3 DNA is held: 51 bases, read in frame from base 1. For CDR1 and CDR2, the germline V gene (reference sequence) lists SEHNR and FQNEAQ. V ends up 1 base short and J 2 bases short, with an unmatched junction base count of 8.